These T cell receptor beta chains were read from a single sample in a study of CD8 T cells in ankylosing spondylitis. One entry per CDR3 protein, called by TCRdb with MiXCR from the 5' RACE reads. The sample lists some 840,000 distinct CDR3 sequences, 12% occurring once. What was sequenced was blood, either unsorted or a sorted T cell fraction (not recorded which). All receptors come from a male donor with ankylosing spondylitis. Each CDR3 is given with its conserved first and last residue.

TRBV5-1	TRBJ2-3	14	CASSFGRVTDTQYF
TRBV28	TRBJ2-1	14	CASSPQGSGGEQFF
TRBV6-4	TRBJ2-6	14	CASSDFSGANVLTF
TRBV20-1	TRBJ1-2	14	CSATRDSDNYGYTF
TRBV6-1	TRBJ1-1	16	CASRRWTGDADTEAFF
TRBV5-1	TRBJ1-2	13	CASRINPNYGYTF
TRBV6-1	TRBJ1-2	13	CASRRGQVYGYTF
TRBV20-1	TRBJ1-1	13	CSGNRRVNTEAFF
TRBV12-3/TRBV12-4	TRBJ1-1	14	CASSTGTGGTEAFF
TRBV20-1	TRBJ1-2	13	CSARDPHRSGYTF
TRBV27	TRBJ1-2	15	CASSPKRQAGGGYTF
TRBV21-1	TRBJ2-7	19	CASSGRDRETSGSSHEQYF
TRBV20-1	TRBJ1-1	14	CSASPTGLNTEAFF
TRBV20-1	TRBJ1-4	15	CSASDLEGTNEKLFF
TRBV4-2	TRBJ1-1	15	CASSPLQVLNTEAFF
TRBV20-1	TRBJ1-6	13	CSASPSGGSPLHF
TRBV11-2	TRBJ2-4	18	CASSSTTGRGPGGNIQYF
TRBV6-5	TRBJ2-5	16	CASSLNVGHVLETQYF
TRBV28	TRBJ1-5	15	CASSFGQGWNQPQHF
TRBV20-1	TRBJ2-7	15	CSARGPWRTSYEQYF
TRBV11-2	TRBJ1-1	13	CASSFETGTEAFF
TRBV29-1	TRBJ2-5	13	CSAGLALQETQYF
TRBV27	TRBJ1-1	14	CASCQQGAGTEAFF
TRBV5-1	TRBJ2-5	13	CASSLAEKETQYF
TRBV28	TRBJ2-7	15	CASSFSGQIIYEQYF
TRBV6-5	TRBJ1-6	14	CASSWGVENSPLHF
TRBV27	TRBJ1-2	12	CASGLRAGGYTF
TRBV4-3	TRBJ2-7	14	CASSQSDDSYEQYF
TRBV20-1	TRBJ2-3	13	CSARSPGTDTQYF
TRBV10-2	TRBJ1-6	13	CASRTQGSSPLHF
TRBV20-1	TRBJ2-3	15	CSARDDGPRTDTQYF
TRBV29-1	TRBJ2-7	13	CSVEILAGEEQYF
TRBV7-9	TRBJ1-4	12	CASSSLPEKLFF
TRBV20-1	TRBJ1-2	16	CSAREGPGQTNYGYTF
TRBV29-1	TRBJ1-1	10	CSVLGQRAFF
TRBV20-1	TRBJ2-7	15	CSARDRGRSYYEQYF
TRBV12-3/TRBV12-4	TRBJ2-2	16	CASRLLGGSNTGELFF
TRBV6-5	TRBJ2-2	15	CASSLSRTNTGELFF
TRBV20-1	TRBJ2-5	13	CSARGGRAETQYF
TRBV6-2/TRBV6-3	TRBJ2-3	14	CASTDSSGPDTQYF
TRBV12-3/TRBV12-4	TRBJ2-7	14	CASSLIAGVAEQYF
TRBV4-3	TRBJ2-3	15	CASSQDDLAADTQYF
TRBV5-1	TRBJ1-2	14	CASSSAGTGDGYTF
TRBV7-2	TRBJ2-7	12	CASGGRLGEQYF
TRBV6-5	TRBJ2-1	13	CASSYGTSAEQFF
TRBV7-2	TRBJ2-1	15	CASSSYLLPYNEQFF
TRBV20-1	TRBJ2-2	13	CSASVPNTGELFF
TRBV5-6	TRBJ2-2	15	CASSLGLSPSGELFF
TRBV25-1	TRBJ2-7	13	CASSDHRTYEQYF
TRBV7-9	TRBJ1-3	15	CASTPLLNSGNTIYF
TRBV29-1	TRBJ2-1	13	CSVRENPYNEQFF
TRBV6-2/TRBV6-3	TRBJ2-1	13	CASSLVAYNEQFF
TRBV12-3/TRBV12-4	TRBJ2-1	14	CASMRLAGYNEQFF
TRBV20-1	TRBJ2-3	19	CSASPSGLAGASTWNTQYF
TRBV5-1	TRBJ2-6	17	CASAPGQGKTGANVLTF